The following is a T cell receptor (beta chain) sequence with its context. Sequencing was performed with immunoSEQ multiplex PCR; in TCRdb, only in-frame clones are kept and a portion is missing. There are over 200,000 clones in the sample; over 80% occur only once, and approximately 5.3% lies in the top ten. This entry is derived from a study of blood T cell repertoires in COVID-19. Sequencing input: peripheral blood. This receptor was taken from a human donor in a cohort sampled during active COVID-19.

Written as DNA, the CDR3 is TGTGCCAGCAGTCCCGGACAGGGGAACACTGAAGCTTTCTTT. Protein product: CASSPGQGNTEAFF. The chain carries TRBV6-6 and TRBJ1-1; 8 positions agree with TRBD1. The CDR3 loop spans 14 amino acids. Germline CDR1 is MNHNY and CDR2 is SVGAGI (reference sequence). Trimming removed 5 bases from V and 1 base from J; junction bases left unmatched: 3.